The 13 T cell receptor beta chains below were found in one sample sequenced in a study of blood T cell repertoires in COVID-19. Profiling relied on immunoSEQ multiplex PCR, and the TCRdb table lists in-frame clones only, not all of them. The repertoire consists of a few hundred thousand clones, with just over 85% occurring once and the leading ten covering about 10%. The specimen sequenced was PBMCs or T cells enriched from blood (not recorded which). The receptors shown here come from a young woman who had recovered from COVID-19.

V usage is TRBV27 and J usage is TRBJ2-5, with D possibly TRBD1 on 5 matching bases. The germline V gene has CDR1 MNHEY and CDR2 SMNVEV (reference sequence). CDR3 length: 13 residues. V shed 4 bases and J shed 5 bases, with 11 bases lying between them. CDR3 coding DNA: TGTGCCAGCAGTTACTGGGGCGGTGAGACCCAGTACTTC. Amino acid sequence: CASSYWGGETQYF.

V usage is TRBV29-1 and J usage is TRBJ1-3; 7 positions agree with TRBD1. This CDR3 region has 12 residues. Germline V gives CDR1 SQVTM, CDR2 ANQGSEA. The junction had 6 bases not matched to a gene; V was cut back by 6 bases and J by 7 bases. CDR3 sequence reads: CSVGQEANTIYF. Written as DNA, the CDR3 is TGCAGCGTCGGACAGGAGGCCAACACCATATATTTT.

The chain links TRBV5-4 to TRBJ2-6; 9 bases map to TRBD1. The V and J ends lost 3 bases and 0 bases, in that order; junction bases with no gene match: 10. The germline V gene encodes CDR1 SGHNT and CDR2 YYREEE (reference sequence). CDR3 size: 19 residues. The CDR3 coding sequence is TGTGCCAGCAGCTCCGGGACAGGGCAGTATTACTCTGGGGCCAACGTCCTGACTTTC. Its protein is CASSSGTGQYYSGANVLTF. Variable domain in full (rest from reference TRBV5-4 and TRBJ2-6): ETGVTQSPTHLIKTRGQQVTLRCSSQSGHNTVSWYQQALGQGPQFIFQYYREEENGRGNFPPRFSGLQFPNYSSELNVNALELDDSALYLCASSSGTGQYYSGANVLTFGAGSRLTVL.

The chain uses TRBV2 and TRBJ2-1; D perhaps matches TRBD2 (6 bases). Germline V gene lookup returns CDR1 SNHLY and CDR2 FYNNEI. V lost 6 bases and J lost 4, with 16 bases in between. The CDR3 spans 15 residues. The CDR3 region is CASSPLGLEYNEQFF. Written as DNA, the CDR3 is TGTGCCAGCAGCCCGTTGGGACTGGAATACAATGAGCAGTTCTTC.

The chain uses TRBV10-2 and TRBJ2-2; a possible D gene is TRBD2 (5 bases). The CDR3 is 13 amino acids. Germline V gene data show CDR1 as WSHSY and CDR2 as SAAADI. The V end was cut by 6 bases, the J end by 4 bases, with 9 bases between. The CDR3 is CASRDSTTGELFF. The DNA for the CDR3 is TGCGCCAGCAGGGACTCCACCACCGGGGAGCTGTTTTTT.

Here the CDR3 DNA reads TGCAGCGCCGAACAACAGGGTTACGAGCAGTACTTC. This gives the protein CSAEQQGYEQYF. The J gene is TRBJ2-7, the V gene TRBV29-1; a weak D match, TRBD1 (6 bases). The germline V and J ends were trimmed by 7 bases and 4 bases, with 14 bases remaining between them. The CDR3 extends over 12 amino acids. Germline V CDR1 and CDR2: SQVTM, ANQGSEA.

The CDR3 protein is CASSPRTGGTGELFF. Here the CDR3 DNA reads TGTGCCAGCAGCCCCCGGACAGGAGGCACCGGGGAGCTGTTTTTT. The chain uses TRBV7-7 and TRBJ2-2; 7 nucleotides agree with TRBD1. The CDR3 contains 15 residues. CDR1 is SSHAT and CDR2 is FNYEAQ in the germline V gene (reference sequence). V was pared by 5 bases and J by 4 bases, with 7 bases of the junction left unmatched.

This chain links TRBV2 with TRBJ1-4, with D tentatively TRBD1 (6 bases). CDR1 is SNHLY and CDR2 is FYNNEI in the germline V gene. V was cut by 3 bases and J by 8 bases, with 13 bases left in between. The CDR3 covers 14 residues. CDR3 residues: CASSDGTNLEKLFF. The CDR3 DNA reads TGTGCCAGCAGTGATGGGACAAATCTAGAAAAACTGTTTTTT.

V gene TRBV19 combines with J gene TRBJ2-2; the D is unclear. From germline, CDR1 is LNHDA and CDR2 SQIVND (reference sequence). CDR3 length: 12 residues. V was clipped by 5 bases and J by 12 bases, with 13 bases between them. The CDR3: CASSWATQKLFF. The DNA for the CDR3 is TGTGCCAGTAGTTGGGCAACCCAGAAGCTGTTTTTT.

J is TRBJ2-1 and V is TRBV7-3, with TRBD2 matching 8 bases. This CDR3 comprises 15 residues. Per the germline V gene, CDR1 is SGHTA and CDR2 is FQGTGA. The V and J ends lost 5 bases and 0 bases, in that order; junction bases with no gene match: 3. The CDR3 region has the DNA TGTGCCAGCAGCCAGAGCGGGAGCTCCTACAATGAGCAGTTCTTC. Protein: CASSQSGSSYNEQFF. The complete variable domain, with remaining parts taken from reference TRBV7-3 and TRBJ2-1, reads GAGVSQTPSNKVTEKGKYVELRCDPISGHTALYWYRQSLGQGPEFLIYFQGTGAADDSGLPNDRFFAVRPEGSVSTLKIQRTERGDSAVYLCASSQSGSSYNEQFFGPGTRLTVL.

The chain recombines TRBV18 with TRBJ2-7; D is possibly TRBD1 (6 bases). The V and J ends lost 4 bases and 1 base respectively, with 8 bases between them. Germline values: CDR1 KGHSH, CDR2 LQKENI. The CDR3 is 13 amino acids. CDR3 residues: CASSLQGSYEQYF. CDR3 DNA sequence: TGTGCCAGCTCACTACAGGGATCCTACGAGCAGTACTTC.

This sequence joins TRBV27 and TRBJ1-6, with D unclear. Germline lookup yields CDR1 MNHEY and CDR2 SMNVEV (reference sequence). The length of the CDR3 is 17 residues. V gave up 6 bases and J gave up 1 base, with 16 bases separating them. CDR3 coding DNA: TGTGCCAGCAGCCCAACGGGGTCTGGGTCCTATAATTCACCCCTCCACTTT. It specifies CASSPTGSGSYNSPLHF.

V usage is TRBV7-9 and J usage is TRBJ2-1; 15 nucleotides align to TRBD2. The V and J ends lost 7 bases and 4 bases, in that order; junction bases with no gene match: 14. The CDR3 is 19 amino acids. Germline CDR1 reads SEHNR; CDR2 reads FQNEAQ (reference sequence). CDR3 DNA: TGTGCCAGCACCTCATATTGGACTAGCGGGGGGGCTCAGTACAATGAGCAGTTCTTC. The encoded protein is CASTSYWTSGGAQYNEQFF.